This T cell receptor (beta chain) was retrieved from a study of blood T cell repertoires in COVID-19. At the level of the study: Acute-phase and convalescent COVID-19 samples originated in the United States, Italy and Spain. PBMCs, B-cell-depleted T cells, or T cells were the source of the cDNA or gDNA that made up the material.

The V gene end was trimmed by 4 bases and the J gene end by 0 bases; junction bases not matched to a gene: 4. Germline CDR1 is MNHNY and CDR2 is SVGAGI (reference sequence). The CDR3 loop spans 15 amino acids. In the study's own analysis: Using reference gene primer amplification, nucleated cell counts were estimated. Method: immunoSEQ multiplex PCR; TCRdb's copy keeps in-frame clones and lacks some. V and J calls and clone size are copied from that table; D and trimming were computed from the DNA. The table includes roughly 16,000 clones, around 92% detected once. The sequenced material came from peripheral blood. This sequence was found in a human donor in a cohort sampled during active COVID-19. The chain links TRBV6-6 to TRBJ1-2; 8 bases match TRBD1. Here the CDR3 DNA reads TGTGCCAGCAGTTTCGGACAGGGCCCTAACTATGGCTACACCTTC. Its translation: CASSFGQGPNYGYTF.